This TCR beta chain appears in the sequencing data of a study of T-cell memory formation after mild COVID-19. Overall study: There were largely donor-specific TCR clusters. Findings and caveats of the study: Memory cells collected pre-infection included some clones that later responded, suggesting cross-reactive memory joined. CD4/CD8 balance characterized clones contracting day 15 to 85, and CD4+ skew characterized later expanders.

TCRdb called the 5' RACE reads again in MiXCR, with one record for every CDR3 protein. The data contain around 300,000 distinct CDR3 sequences, roughly 8% of them singletons. Germline trimming cut 5 bases from V and 9 bases from J; bases unmatched to any gene: 14. This CDR3 is 16 amino acids long. The V gene's germline CDR1 is DFQATT and CDR2 SNEGSKA (reference sequence). As for this clonotype: Its antigen is not known.

The chain is built from TRBV20-1 and TRBJ2-1; the match to TRBD2 covers 12 bases. The receptor's source is a man in his late teens or twenties who had mild COVID-19 (a few samples of this study predate the infection). Cell type and time point are not known. The source material was PBMCs or a T cell subset sorted from them (not recorded which). CDR3 coding DNA: TGCAGTGCTTCACCGACTAGCGGGGGCCCCTTCGGTGAGCAGTTCTTC. Protein sequence: CSASPTSGGPFGEQFF.